This T cell receptor (beta chain) was found in a study of T cells in women clearing cervical HPV infection (dated by TCRdb to the late 2010s). Regarding the study in general: The cases were 20 to 25 women with histologically confirmed HPV16-related CIN3 or worse, and 2 of these cases were invasive cancers. The controls were fewer than 30 women whose single incident HPV16 infection cleared within 12 months with no development of precancer or cancer. Case blood was taken at the visit when the lesion was first identified, whereas control blood was taken when infection was no longer detected. For cases, a median interval of nearly 150 days, with an interquartile range of 90 to 200 days, was observed between lesion detection and blood sampling. Since HLA typing was available for only a few women, HLA type could not be ruled out as a confounder. An exploratory proof-of-principle case-control study, nested within the Guanacaste HPV Natural History Study in Costa Rica, was conducted to compare TCR repertoires across cervical HPV16 outcomes. Cases were matched to controls by age within five years and by the year the sample was collected. Cases had a median age of roughly 36 years and controls had a median age of around 40, with no significant differences in baseline characteristics. In the parent cohort, approximately 9,400 women aged 18 or older were enrolled in Guanacaste, Costa Rica, during about 1993 to 1994 and were followed for seven years. Quality controls consisted of five blinded duplicates per group, for a total of about 60 samples made up of approximately 50 participants and around ten replicates.

Using the immunoSEQ assay, multiplex PCR amplified TCR beta CDR3 regions from an average of approximately 1,300 ng of genomic DNA per sample. The assay corrected primer bias using a complete synthetic TCR repertoire to establish an amplification baseline. The amplicons were sequenced using the Illumina platform. In the authors' own workflow: Error correction of the sequences involved clustering with frequency ratios plus a modified nearest-neighbor algorithm, after which the sequences were analyzed in the immunoSEQ Analyzer using IMGT gene definitions. At each rarefaction depth, TCR richness and evenness were averaged across 20 rarefaction repeats, and samples with fewer sequences than that depth were excluded. V, D and J gene relative abundances were compared between groups with Wilcoxon rank sum tests, applying FDR correction. For the blinded duplicates, the intraclass correlation was 95% to 96% for TCR richness and averaged about 75% across roughly 65 gene segments. TCRdb took this table from immuneACCESS and kept in-frame rearrangements with V and J called. Such tables lack part of the clones; where checked against another copy, unresolved V genes explain under half of the gap, and the rest is unexplained. V and J calls and clone size are as listed in that table; D and trimming were resolved from the DNA. The sample's own table lists some 40,000 clones. The ten biggest clones cover 1.2% of the sample.

Results the study describes overall, beyond this receptor: The cross-sectional design could not show whether associations preceded infection or resulted from it; effector/memory subsets and HPV-specific T cells were not isolated. Cases had lower TRBV6-7 relative abundance than controls (0.11% versus 0.16%; Bonferroni P = 0.0008). Cases were distinguished from controls with an estimated AUC of over 0.75 by random forest classifiers combining richness and V gene abundances. Across sequencing depths, CIN3+ cases showed significantly higher TCR repertoire richness than controls, but evenness did not differ between the groups. Because the number of T cells in each sample was unknown, differences in richness could reflect differing T-cell content rather than repertoire biology.

The CDR3 holds 17 amino acids from the cysteine to the phenylalanine. The DNA shown is the part of the CDR3 that was read: 42 bases, in frame from base 1. The CDR1 and CDR2 encoded by the germline V gene are MNHEY and SVGEGT. From V the trimming removes 6 bases and from J it removes 2 bases, while the gene matches leave 13 bases of the junction unaccounted for. Remarks on this clone: Its antigen is still unknown. The CDR3 end falls 3 residues outside the read, so it is completed with the germline J gene.

Every participant had a single incident cervical HPV16 infection, and women with prevalent HPV16 infections were excluded. Cervical HPV DNA was detected by MY09/MY11 PCR and genotyped by dot-blot hybridization. About 14 mL of heparinized blood were centrifuged, and the buffy coat was aliquoted, frozen at -30°C, then stored at -80°C. Genomic DNA was extracted from buffy coat specimens using QIAGEN kits. The sample consisted of blood buffy coat. This chain is built from TRBV6-2 or TRBV6-3 and TRBJ2-3, with 8 junctional bases fitting TRBD2. This clonotype was sampled from a woman between 18 and 75 years old with a cervical HPV16 infection that either progressed to CIN3+ or cleared (not recorded which). CDR3 bases read: TGTGCCAGCAGCCACTTAGGCAGCGGGAGATCCACAGATACG. Its translation is CASSHLGSGRSTDT. The full CDR3 protein is CASSHLGSGRSTDTQYF.